This paragraph reports one T cell receptor (beta chain). Its antigen is as yet unknown. TCRdb called the 5' RACE reads again in MiXCR, with one record for every CDR3 protein. The sample yields under 900,000 distinct CDR3 sequences, more than 9% seen once. From germline, CDR1 is MNHEY and CDR2 SVGAGI. The CDR3 covers 16 residues. Trimming shortened V by 4 bases and J by 1 base, and 15 bases separated the two germline ends. The sample originates from a study of identical twins. Study-level points and caveats: There was more out-of-frame TCR alpha sharing in monozygotic twins than models estimated. Reduced insertions were recorded for abundant cord blood beta clonotypes, with no such pattern in memory repertoires.

This sample also appeared in a second study, on yellow fever vaccine responses in identical twins. From that paper: Reportedly, twins showed a vaccine T cell response that looked partly convergent and partly personalized.

Sequenced: PBMCs. This chain joins TRBV6-5 and TRBJ2-3, with D possibly being TRBD1 or TRBD2 (6 bases each). The TCR sequence derives from a woman in her late teens or twenties in good health. The CDR3 coding sequence is TGTGCCAGCAGTTTCCGTCCAGGGGAGGGCACAGATACGCAGTATTTT. The encoded protein is CASSFRPGEGTDTQYF.